This TCR beta chain was sequenced during a study of blood T cell repertoires in COVID-19. CDR1 KGHDR and CDR2 SFDVKD come from the germline V gene. This CDR3 has 13 residues. Trimming removed 3 bases at V and 3 bases at J, with 6 bases between. Source study methods: Amplification from reference gene primers served as the basis for estimated nucleated cell counts. Clones were sequenced by immunoSEQ multiplex PCR, and TCRdb holds only the in-frame ones, with some missing. V and J calls and clone size are copied from that table; D and trimming were computed from the DNA. This table holds fewer than 35,000 clones, roughly 89% found once.

The V call is TRBV24-1, the J call TRBJ2-3, with D possibly matching TRBD2 (6 bases). Input material: peripheral blood. The sequence was obtained from an elderly man with acute or convalescent COVID-19. The CDR3 spells CATSDGGTDTQYF. For the CDR3, the DNA is TGTGCCACCAGTGATGGGGGGACAGATACGCAGTATTTT.